A single sample gave rise to the 21 T cell receptor beta chains below, sequenced in a study of T cells expressing NK-cell markers. From its re-call of the 5' RACE reads, TCRdb lists each CDR3 protein once, without DNA. The repertoire table contains 550,000 to 600,000 distinct CDR3 sequences. The sample was blood T cells: a sorted CD56 or NKG2C T cell subset, CD4+ or CD8+ T cells, or bulk PBMC T cells (not recorded which). These receptors were obtained from a man between 18 and 35 years old in good health.

This chain's CDR3 is CASSLPQVQETQYF. The chain is built from TRBV5-6 and TRBJ2-5. The CDR3 loop spans 14 amino acids. Looked up from germline, CDR1 is SGHDT and CDR2 is YYEEEE.

The CDR3 spells CASETIQGTHGYTF. The rearrangement uses TRBV28 and TRBJ1-2; TCRdb outputs TRBD1, but without DNA this stays unchecked. Germline V gives CDR1 MDHEN, CDR2 SYDVKM. The CDR3 totals 14 residues.

The rearrangement links TRBV24-1 to TRBJ2-5; TCRdb gives TRBD1 as the D gene, but with no DNA this cannot be confirmed. The CDR3 contains 16 residues. Germline assignment: CDR1 KGHDR and CDR2 SFDVKD. CDR3 loop: CATSDLPGTAQETQYF.

CDR3 protein: CASSHQGGRLAEQYF. V is TRBV27 and J is TRBJ2-7. CDR3 size: 15 residues. The germline CDR1 and CDR2 sequences are MNHEY and SMNVEV (reference sequence).

Here the CDR3 reads CSVGLGANEKLFF. This rearrangement joins TRBV29-1 to TRBJ1-4. In germline, CDR1 is SQVTM, CDR2 ANQGSEA. The CDR3 has 13 amino acids.

The chain joins TRBV7-7 to TRBJ2-2; TCRdb proposes TRBD2, but this gene call is untestable without DNA. Germline loops: CDR1 SSHAT, CDR2 FNYEAQ (reference sequence). The CDR3 contains 16 residues. This CDR3 is CASSETSGENTGELFF.

This CDR3 is CSVEIMLAGGPDEQFF. This chain links TRBV29-1 with TRBJ2-1; lacking DNA, the TRBD2 call made by TCRdb goes unchecked. Germline V gene lookup returns CDR1 SQVTM and CDR2 ANQGSEA. This CDR3 comprises 16 residues.

V usage is TRBV7-2 and J usage is TRBJ2-5; checking the TCRdb D call of TRBD2 is not possible without DNA. This CDR3 has 15 amino acids. The V gene's germline CDR1 is SGHTA and CDR2 FQGNSA. This CDR3 is CASSFQSGSYETQYF.

The chain has TRBV15 and TRBJ2-3. The CDR3 is 14 amino acids. CDR1 is LNHNV, CDR2 YYDKDF, per germline (reference sequence). The CDR3 protein is CATSNAFWADTQYF.

The J gene is TRBJ2-7, the V gene TRBV7-2; TCRdb's assignment of TRBD1 cannot be checked, as there is no DNA. Germline CDR1 reads SGHTA; CDR2 reads FQGNSA. The CDR3 totals 14 residues. This CDR3 is CASTPTGGHYEQYF.

The chain employs TRBV15 and TRBJ1-1. Germline CDR1 reads LNHNV; CDR2 reads YYDKDF (reference sequence). There are 15 residues in the CDR3. CDR3 protein: CGTSKEANMNTEAFF.

This rearrangement joins TRBV5-1 to TRBJ2-5; checking the TCRdb D call of TRBD1 is not possible without DNA. The V gene's germline CDR1 is SGHRS and CDR2 YFSETQ. This CDR3 has 16 residues. The CDR3 here is CASSLEGNRGRETQYF.

This chain uses TRBV20-1 with TRBJ2-3. The CDR3 length is 15 residues. Germline-derived CDR1 and CDR2 are DFQATT and SNEGSKA (reference sequence). CDR3: CSARDTQASTDTQYF.

The rearrangement links TRBV4-1 to TRBJ1-2; TCRdb outputs TRBD1, but without DNA this stays unchecked. Per germline, CDR1 MGHRA and CDR2 YSYEKL. The CDR3 is 15 residues long. The CDR3 protein is CASSQVGTPDYGYTF.

The V gene is TRBV6-2 or TRBV6-3, the J gene TRBJ2-1; TCRdb's D call of TRBD2 is untestable without DNA. This CDR3 is 17 amino acids long. Looked up from germline, CDR1 is MNHEY and CDR2 is SVGEGT. The CDR3 spells CASSSLLGLPPYNEQFF.

The gene calls are TRBV24-1 and TRBJ2-1; TCRdb indicates TRBD1, and absent DNA this call remains unverified. This CDR3 comprises 12 residues. Germline V gene sequence: CDR1 KGHDR, CDR2 SFDVKD. This CDR3 reads CATGATGNEQFF.

J is TRBJ2-6 and V is TRBV6-5; TCRdb calls TRBD1, which cannot be checked without DNA. The CDR3 loop spans 18 amino acids. Per the germline V gene, CDR1 is MNHEY and CDR2 is SVGAGI. CDR3 loop: CASSYSMFGGSGANVLTF.

V and J are TRBV5-1 and TRBJ2-4; without DNA, the TCRdb call of TRBD2 cannot be checked. Germline lookup yields CDR1 SGHRS and CDR2 YFSETQ. The CDR3 totals 17 residues. CDR3 sequence: CASSPGTSGLAKNIQYF.

CDR3 protein: CASGASATYEQYF. The chain joins TRBV6-1 to TRBJ2-7; the D gene TCRdb calls, TRBD2, cannot be checked with no DNA. CDR3 size: 13 residues. The V gene's germline CDR1 is MNHNS and CDR2 SASEGT.

The chain links TRBV28 to TRBJ2-7; the D gene TCRdb calls, TRBD2, cannot be checked with no DNA. Germline CDR1 and CDR2: MDHEN and SYDVKM. CDR3 length: 15 amino acids. The chain's CDR3 is CASVSGGAGGPQQYF.

This chain connects TRBV20-1 to TRBJ2-7; the D call from TCRdb, TRBD1, cannot be confirmed without DNA. The V gene's germline CDR1 is DFQATT and CDR2 SNEGSKA (reference sequence). The CDR3 has 16 amino acids. CDR3 loop: CSARDLLGDSTYEQYF.